Only a few counts were recorded for the clone carrying this T cell receptor beta chain. Its target is not known. The sample originates from a study of cytomegalovirus exposure and HLA in healthy donors. Findings and limits, study-wide: Later work found that TCR association rates differed between HLA loci; DRB1 had the most and HLA-C the fewest. Within a later analysis, the majority of CMV-associated TCR beta chains appeared HLA-restricted. Trimming of TCR beta V- and J-genes showed a link, identified in a later analysis, to a missense DCLRE1C variant.

PCR used 60 Vbeta primers and 13 Jbeta primers. Assay used: immunoSEQ multiplex PCR; TCRdb lists only in-frame clones, some missing. The table has about 160,000 clones, roughly 80% seen once. Germline V CDR1 and CDR2: MNHNS, SASEGT. The CDR3 spans 16 residues. Germline trimming cut 0 bases from V and 0 bases from J; bases unmatched to any gene: 3. Sample: PBMCs. This receptor was obtained from a man aged 25 to 40 in good health and CMV-seropositive. V is TRBV6-1 and J is TRBJ2-3, with 7 bases matching TRBD1. This CDR3 reads CASSEATGVSTDTQYF. Written as DNA, the CDR3 is TGTGCCAGCAGTGAAGCTACAGGGGTAAGCACAGATACGCAGTATTTT.